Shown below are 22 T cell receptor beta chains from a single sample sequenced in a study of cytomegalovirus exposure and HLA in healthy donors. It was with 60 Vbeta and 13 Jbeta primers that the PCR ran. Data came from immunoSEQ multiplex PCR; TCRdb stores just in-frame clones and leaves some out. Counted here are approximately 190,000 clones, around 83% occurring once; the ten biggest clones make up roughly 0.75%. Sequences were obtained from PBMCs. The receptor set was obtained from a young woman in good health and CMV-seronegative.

CDR3 in DNA: TGTGCCAGCTCGCTCCACTCAGGGGGACGGGGACGGGAGCCCCAGCATTTT. Translated: CASSLHSGGRGREPQHF. J is TRBJ1-5 and V is TRBV21-1; no DNA check was done on the table's D call, TRBD1. TRBV21-1 is a known pseudogene. The CDR3 runs to 17 residues.

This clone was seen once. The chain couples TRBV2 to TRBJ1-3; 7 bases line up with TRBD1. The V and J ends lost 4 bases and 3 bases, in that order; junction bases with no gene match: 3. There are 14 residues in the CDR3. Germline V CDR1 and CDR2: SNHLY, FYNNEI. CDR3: CASSVTGRGNTIYF. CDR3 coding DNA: TGTGCCAGCAGTGTGACAGGGCGTGGAAACACCATATATTTT.

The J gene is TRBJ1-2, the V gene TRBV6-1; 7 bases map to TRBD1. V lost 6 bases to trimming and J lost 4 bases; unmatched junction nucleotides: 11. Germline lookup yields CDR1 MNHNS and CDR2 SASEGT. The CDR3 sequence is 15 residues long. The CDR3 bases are TGTGCCAGCAGCCCGAGACAGGGCGTTGGCTATGGCTACACCTTC. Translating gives CASSPRQGVGYGYTF.

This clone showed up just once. Here the CDR3 DNA reads TGTGCCAGCAGCTTAAGCGGGGGGATTTGGGAGACCCAGTACTTC. Translating gives CASSLSGGIWETQYF. This chain joins TRBV11-2 and TRBJ2-5, with 9 nucleotides matching TRBD2. J was trimmed by 5 bases and V by 2 bases; bases with no gene match: 6. CDR1 and CDR2 from the germline V gene are SGHAT and FQNNGV. The CDR3 is 15 amino acids.

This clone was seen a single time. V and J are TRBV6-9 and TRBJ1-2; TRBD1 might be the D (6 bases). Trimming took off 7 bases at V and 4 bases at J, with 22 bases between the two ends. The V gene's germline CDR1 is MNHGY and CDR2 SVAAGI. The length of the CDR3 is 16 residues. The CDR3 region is CASTKTGQNDSYGYTF. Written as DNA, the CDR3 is TGTGCCAGCACCAAGACGGGACAAAATGATAGCTATGGCTACACCTTC.

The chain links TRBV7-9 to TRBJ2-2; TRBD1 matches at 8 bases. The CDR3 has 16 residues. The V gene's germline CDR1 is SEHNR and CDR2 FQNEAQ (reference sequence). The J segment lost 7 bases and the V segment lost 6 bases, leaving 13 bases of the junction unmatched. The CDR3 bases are TGTGCCAGCAGACCTGCAGGGGGCGGGAACGGCGGGGAGCTGTTTTTT. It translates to CASRPAGGGNGGELFF.

The CDR3 coding sequence is TGTGCCAGCAAAGGCCTAGCGGGATACAATGAGCAGTTCTTC. It codes for CASKGLAGYNEQFF. The rearrangement uses TRBV6-5 and TRBJ2-1, with 9 bases identical to TRBD2. V lost 7 bases, J lost 4 bases, and 5 bases stayed unmatched. There are 14 residues in the CDR3. Germline V gene data show CDR1 as MNHEY and CDR2 as SVGAGI.

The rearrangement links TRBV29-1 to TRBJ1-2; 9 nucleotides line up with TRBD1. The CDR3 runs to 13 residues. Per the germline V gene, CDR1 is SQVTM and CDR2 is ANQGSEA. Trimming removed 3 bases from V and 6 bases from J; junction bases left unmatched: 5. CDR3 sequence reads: CSVENGTGNGYTF. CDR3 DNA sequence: TGCAGCGTTGAGAATGGGACAGGGAATGGCTACACCTTC.

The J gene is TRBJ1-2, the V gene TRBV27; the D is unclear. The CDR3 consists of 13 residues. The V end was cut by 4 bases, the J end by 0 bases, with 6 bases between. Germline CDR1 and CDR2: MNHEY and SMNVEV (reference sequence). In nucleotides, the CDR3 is TGTGCCAGCAGTTCCACGGCTAACTATGGCTACACCTTC. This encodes CASSSTANYGYTF.

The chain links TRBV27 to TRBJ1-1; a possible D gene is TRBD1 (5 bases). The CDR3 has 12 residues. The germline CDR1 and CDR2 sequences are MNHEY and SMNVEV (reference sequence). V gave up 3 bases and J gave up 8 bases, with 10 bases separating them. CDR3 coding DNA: TGTGCCAGCAGTTTTACGGGGGAAGAAGCTTTCTTT. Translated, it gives CASSFTGEEAFF.

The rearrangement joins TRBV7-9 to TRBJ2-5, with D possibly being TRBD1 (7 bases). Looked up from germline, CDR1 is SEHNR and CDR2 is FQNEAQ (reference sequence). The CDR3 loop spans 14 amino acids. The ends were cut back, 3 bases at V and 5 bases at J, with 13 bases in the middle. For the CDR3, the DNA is TGTGCCAGCAGCTTCCCACAGGGGAGGGAGACCCAGTACTTC. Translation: CASSFPQGRETQYF.

CDR3 DNA sequence: TGTGCCAGCAGTTTGACACAGTTCTTCTACAATGAGCAGTTCTTC. As protein: CASSLTQFFYNEQFF. This rearrangement joins TRBV6-1 to TRBJ2-1; unclear D gene. The CDR3 sequence is 15 residues long. Trimming took off 5 bases at V and 3 bases at J, with 14 bases between the two ends. CDR1 and CDR2 (germline): MNHNS, SASEGT.

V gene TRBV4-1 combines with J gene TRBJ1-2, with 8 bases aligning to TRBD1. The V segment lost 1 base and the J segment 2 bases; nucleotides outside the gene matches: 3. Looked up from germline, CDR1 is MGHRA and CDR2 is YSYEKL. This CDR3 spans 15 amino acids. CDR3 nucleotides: TGCGCCAGCAGCCAAGGACAGGGGATAAACTATGGCTACACCTTC. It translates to CASSQGQGINYGYTF.

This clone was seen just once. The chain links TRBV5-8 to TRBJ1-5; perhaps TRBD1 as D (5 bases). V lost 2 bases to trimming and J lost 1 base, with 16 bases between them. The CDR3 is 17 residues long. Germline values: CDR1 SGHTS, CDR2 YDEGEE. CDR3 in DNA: TGTGCCAGCAGCTTAGGCAGGGATGATGTAAGCAATCAGCCCCAGCATTTT. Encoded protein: CASSLGRDDVSNQPQHF.

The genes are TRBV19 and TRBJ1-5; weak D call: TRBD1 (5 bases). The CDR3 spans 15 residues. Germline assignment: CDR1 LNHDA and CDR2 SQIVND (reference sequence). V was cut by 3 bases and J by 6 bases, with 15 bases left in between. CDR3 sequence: CASSIPSGGGQPQHF. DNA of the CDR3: TGTGCCAGTAGTATCCCCTCGGGGGGAGGTCAGCCCCAGCATTTT.

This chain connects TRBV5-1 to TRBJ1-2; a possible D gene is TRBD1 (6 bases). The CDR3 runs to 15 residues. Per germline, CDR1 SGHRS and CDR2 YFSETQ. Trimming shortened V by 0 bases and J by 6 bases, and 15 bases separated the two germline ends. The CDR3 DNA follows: TGCGCCAGCAGCTTGGAAACTCCAGGGGTCGATGGCTACACCTTC. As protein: CASSLETPGVDGYTF.

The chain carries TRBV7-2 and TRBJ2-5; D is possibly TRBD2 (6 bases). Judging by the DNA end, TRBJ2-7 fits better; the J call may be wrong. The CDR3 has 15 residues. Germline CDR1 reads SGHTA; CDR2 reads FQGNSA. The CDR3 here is CASSLAHGSSYEQYF. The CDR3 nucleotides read TGTGCCAGCAGCTTAGCGCACGGGAGTTCCTACGAGCAGTACTTC.

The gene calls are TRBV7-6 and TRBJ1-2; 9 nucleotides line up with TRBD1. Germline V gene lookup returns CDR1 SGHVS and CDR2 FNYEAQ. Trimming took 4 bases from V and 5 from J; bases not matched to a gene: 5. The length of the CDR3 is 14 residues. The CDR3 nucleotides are TGTGCCAGCAGCTCCCGACAGGGGGAATATGGCTACACCTTC. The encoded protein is CASSSRQGEYGYTF.

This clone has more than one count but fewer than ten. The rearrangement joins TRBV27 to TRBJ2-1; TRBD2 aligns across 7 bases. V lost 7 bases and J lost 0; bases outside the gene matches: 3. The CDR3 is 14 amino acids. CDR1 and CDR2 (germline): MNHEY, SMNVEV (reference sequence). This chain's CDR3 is CASKGGSSYNEQFF. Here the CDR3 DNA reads TGTGCCAGCAAGGGCGGGAGCTCCTACAATGAGCAGTTCTTC.

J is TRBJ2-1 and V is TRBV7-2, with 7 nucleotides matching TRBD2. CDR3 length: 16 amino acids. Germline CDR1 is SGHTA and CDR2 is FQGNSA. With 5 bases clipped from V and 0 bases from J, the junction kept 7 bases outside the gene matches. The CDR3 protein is CASSISGPSSYNEQFF. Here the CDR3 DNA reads TGTGCCAGCAGCATTAGCGGGCCGAGCTCCTACAATGAGCAGTTCTTC.

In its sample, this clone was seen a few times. CDR3 sequence (DNA): TGTGCCAGCAGGGATTCCGGGACAGGTGATTCTGGAAACACCATATATTTT. Translated, it gives CASRDSGTGDSGNTIYF. V gene TRBV6-4 combines with J gene TRBJ1-3; 8 nucleotides agree with TRBD1. Germline values: CDR1 MRHNA, CDR2 SNTAGT. The CDR3 has 17 amino acids. V lost 6 bases, J lost 1 base, and 11 bases stayed unmatched.

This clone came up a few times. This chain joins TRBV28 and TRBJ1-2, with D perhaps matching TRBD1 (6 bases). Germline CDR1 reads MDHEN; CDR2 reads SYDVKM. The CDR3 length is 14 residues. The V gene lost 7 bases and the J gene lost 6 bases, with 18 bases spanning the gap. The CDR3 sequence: CASTTGLLFDGYTF. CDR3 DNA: TGTGCCAGCACAACAGGGCTGCTATTCGATGGCTACACCTTC.